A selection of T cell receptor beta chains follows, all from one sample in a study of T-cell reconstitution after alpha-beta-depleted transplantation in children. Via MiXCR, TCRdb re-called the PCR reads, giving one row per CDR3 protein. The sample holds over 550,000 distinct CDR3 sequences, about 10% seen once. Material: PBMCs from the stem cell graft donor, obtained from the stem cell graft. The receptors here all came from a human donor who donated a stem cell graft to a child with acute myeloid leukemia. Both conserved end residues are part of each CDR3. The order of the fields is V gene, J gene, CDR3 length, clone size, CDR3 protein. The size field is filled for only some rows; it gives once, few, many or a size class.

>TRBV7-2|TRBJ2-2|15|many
CASSLASGGTGELFF
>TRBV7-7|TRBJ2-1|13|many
CASSLVAGGEQFF
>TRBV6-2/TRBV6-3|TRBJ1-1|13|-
CASNNGRTREAFF
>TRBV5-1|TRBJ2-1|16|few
CASSLRSGSGYNEQFF
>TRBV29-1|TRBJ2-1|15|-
CSVRGRPSPTNEQFF
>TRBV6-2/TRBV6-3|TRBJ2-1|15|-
CASSPTALSYNEQFF
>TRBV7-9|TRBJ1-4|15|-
CASSFGTGGNEKLFF
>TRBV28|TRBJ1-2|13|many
CASSLLASYGYTF
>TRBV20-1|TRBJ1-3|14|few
CSAAREASGNTIYF
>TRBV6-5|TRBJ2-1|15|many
CASSYGEPRNNEQFF
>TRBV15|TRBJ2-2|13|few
CANLNRGTGELFF
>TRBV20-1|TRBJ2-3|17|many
CSARSLPGQGVTDTQYF
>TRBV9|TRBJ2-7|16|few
CASSVDGAGGLDEQYF
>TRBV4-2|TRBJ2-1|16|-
CASSQERTSGHNEQFF
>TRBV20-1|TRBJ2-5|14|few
CSARDLQELETQYF
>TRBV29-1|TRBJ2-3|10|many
CSVGTDTQYF
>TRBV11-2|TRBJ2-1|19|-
CASSLGTSGRITMGNEQFF
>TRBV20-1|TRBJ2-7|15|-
CSARELQWGKYEQYF
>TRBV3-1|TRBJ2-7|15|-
CASSQVAGVVYEQYF